The clone carrying this T cell receptor (beta chain) was detected a few times. Unique molecular identifiers were added to individual cDNA molecules. TCRdb re-derived calls from the 5' RACE reads in MiXCR, one entry per CDR3 protein. Of 30,000 to 40,000 distinct CDR3 sequences detected, about 4.5% appear once; the ten largest clones hold under 20%. This record belongs to a study of early T cells in non-severe SARS-CoV-2 infection. Study-level background: Chains stayed unpaired after sequencing of bulk RNA from unsorted whole blood.

CDR1 and CDR2 (germline): DFQATT, SNEGSKA (reference sequence). This CDR3 is 15 amino acids long. V lost 4 bases to trimming and J lost 4 bases; unmatched junction nucleotides: 4. The sequencing sample was made of whole blood. V and J are TRBV20-1 and TRBJ2-5; 15 bases line up with TRBD2. The TCR originated in an adult who was a healthcare worker with PCR-confirmed SARS-CoV-2 infection or an uninfected control (not recorded which). The CDR3 protein is CSATPGLAGGETQYF. The CDR3 DNA reads TGCAGTGCTACCCCGGGACTAGCGGGGGGAGAGACCCAGTACTTC.